The source of this T cell receptor beta chain is a study of T cell responses to AZD1222 COVID-19 vaccine (dated by TCRdb to the early 2020s). Regarding the research as a whole: TCR sequencing was performed for 230 to 250 trial participants, of whom some 200 were given two doses of AZD1222 and some 26 were given two doses of MenACWY control vaccine. Enrollment into the trials was organized by age into subgroups of 18-55, 56-69 and 70-plus years, and those subgroups contained 148, 28 and 57 TCR-sequenced participants, respectively. Points the paper makes about the study in general: The whole spike protein was spanned by vaccine-associated CD4 TCRs, and dominant responses were seen in regions 160-218 and 743-854. The 56-69-year group was small, and its depth increase did not reach significance, likely because of low power. Most participants were white British and females outnumbered males, and the authors suggested that clonal diversity may have been underestimated. After two AZD1222 doses, both the breadth and the depth of spike-specific TCRs were significantly higher than at day 0 and than in MenACWY recipients. Only five to seven AZD1222 recipients were SARS-CoV-2 seropositive at baseline, limiting conclusions about previously exposed vaccinees. Reportedly, close to half of the unique spike-specific TCRs recognized epitopes lying outside the regions that are mutated in the B.1.351 and B.1.1.7 variants. Because no day 14 peak-response samples were available, the repertoires could be characterized only after the peak T cell response.

Concerning this clone itself: Which antigen it targets is not known. No base quality values were provided; no much bigger clone lies one nucleotide off.

The CDR3 regions of human TCRbeta chains were subjected to immunosequencing. As for the original processing: TCRs in the repertoires were compared against a reference library of SARS-CoV-2-specific TCRs that had been generated with the MIRA antigen-specificity platform. Breadth meant the fraction of unique TCRs that were SARS-CoV-2-associated, whereas depth meant the fraction of total T cells that were SARS-CoV-2-associated. Each spike-specific TCR was assigned to its reactive spike region and to a CD4 or CD8 class using the MIRA data. Log10-transformed breadth and depth values were compared by one-way ANOVA with Sidak's multiple comparisons tests. Held by TCRdb, this immuneACCESS table contains in-frame sequences only and omits some clones. Under half of the omission traces to an unresolved V gene where checked; the cause of the rest is unknown. V, J and clone size reflect that table, while D and trimming were determined from the DNA. The sample records 95,000 to 100,000 clones, more than 70% of which are singletons. The leading ten clones occupy about 16% of the sample.

The germline V and J ends show losses of 2 bases and 3 bases respectively, and no gene match explains 20 bases of the junction. Including the terminal cysteine and phenylalanine, the CDR3 comprises 20 residues. The sequence is cut down to CDR3 DNA, 60 bases in frame from base 1. The germline V gene gives CDR1 as SGHVS and CDR2 as FNYEAQ. The intended sense of this specimen's time point label: about 28 days (+/-7) after the second vaccine dose. AZD1222 recipients given second doses at about 4 weeks or at about 12 weeks were pooled, since spike-specific TCR depth and breadth were not found to differ between the two schedules. Vaccinee samples were obtained from the UK trials COV001 and COV002, which included a single-blind randomized controlled phase 2/3 trial of AZD1222 (ChAdOx1 nCoV-19) in healthy adults. For TCRbeta chain sequencing, PBMC samples were collected from trial participants at day 0 and at day 28 after the second dose.

The specimen was peripheral blood, collected 28 days after the second AZD1222 dose. The clonotype was recovered from an adult who received the AZD1222 COVID-19 vaccine. The chain was built from TRBV7-6 and TRBJ1-2; 8 central nucleotides agree with TRBD1. The DNA sequence is as follows: TGTGCCAGCAGCTTAATGTTTCGGGGGCCAAGACAGGGGTGGGACTATGGCTACACCTTC. Translated, this is CASSLMFRGPRQGWDYGYTF.